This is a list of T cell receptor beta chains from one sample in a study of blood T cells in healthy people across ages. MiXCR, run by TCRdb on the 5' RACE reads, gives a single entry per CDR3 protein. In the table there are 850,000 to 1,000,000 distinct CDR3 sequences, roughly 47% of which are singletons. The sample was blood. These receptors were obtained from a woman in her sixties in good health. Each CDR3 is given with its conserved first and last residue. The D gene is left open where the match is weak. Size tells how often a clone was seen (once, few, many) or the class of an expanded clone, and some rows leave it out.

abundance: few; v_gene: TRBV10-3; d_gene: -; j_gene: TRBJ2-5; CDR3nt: TGTGCCATCAGTGATCGAACGGGACAAGAGACCCAGTACTTC; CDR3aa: CAISDRTGQETQYF
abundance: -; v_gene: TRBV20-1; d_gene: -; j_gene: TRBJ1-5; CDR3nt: TGCAGTGCTAGGGGGGGTGGGTCAAATCAGCCCCAGCATTTT; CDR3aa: CSARGGGSNQPQHF
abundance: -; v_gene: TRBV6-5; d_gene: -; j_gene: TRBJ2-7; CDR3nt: TGTGCCAGCTCCTCGGAGGTCGGCGGGCAGTACTTC; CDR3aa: CASSSEVGGQYF
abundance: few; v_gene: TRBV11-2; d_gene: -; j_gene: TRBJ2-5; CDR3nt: TGTGCCAGCAGCCATACCAGGAGTAAGGGCGAGACCCAGTACTTC; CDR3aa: CASSHTRSKGETQYF
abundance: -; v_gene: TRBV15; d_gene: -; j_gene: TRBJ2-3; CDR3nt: TGTGACACCATGGGAAGGGCTAGCACAGATACGCAGTATTTT; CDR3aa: CDTMGRASTDTQYF
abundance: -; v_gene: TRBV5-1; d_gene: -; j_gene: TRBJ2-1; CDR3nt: TGCGCCAGCAGCTTGGGGGGGACTGCCCCCGTTCTTAACAATGAGCAGTTCTTC; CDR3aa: CASSLGGTAPVLNNEQFF
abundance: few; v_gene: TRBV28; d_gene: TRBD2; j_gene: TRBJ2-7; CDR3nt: TGTGCCAGCACCTATGAGCGGGAGGACTACGAGCAGTACTTC; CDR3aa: CASTYEREDYEQYF
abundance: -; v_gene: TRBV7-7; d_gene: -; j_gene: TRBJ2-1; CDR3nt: TGTGCCAGCAGCTTAGAGGCGCGGAGCTCCTACAATGAGCAGTTCTTC; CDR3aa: CASSLEARSSYNEQFF
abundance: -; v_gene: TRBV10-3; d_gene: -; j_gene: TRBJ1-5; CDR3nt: TGTGCCATCAGTGGGAGACAGTCTGATCAGCCCCAGCATTTT; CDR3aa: CAISGRQSDQPQHF
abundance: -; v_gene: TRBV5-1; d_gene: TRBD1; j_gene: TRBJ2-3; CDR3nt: TGCGCCAGCAGCGAGGGGACAGGCCTAAGCACAGATACGCAGTATTTT; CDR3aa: CASSEGTGLSTDTQYF
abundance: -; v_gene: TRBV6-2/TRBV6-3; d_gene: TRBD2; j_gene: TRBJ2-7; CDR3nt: TGTGCCAGCAGTTACTCCCGACCGGGACGGGGGGTATACGAGCAGTACTTC; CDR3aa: CASSYSRPGRGVYEQYF
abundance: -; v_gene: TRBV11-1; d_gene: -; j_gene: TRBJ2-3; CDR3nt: TGTGCCAGCAGCTTCGGAGTATCTAGCACAGATACGCAGTATTTT; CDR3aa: CASSFGVSSTDTQYF
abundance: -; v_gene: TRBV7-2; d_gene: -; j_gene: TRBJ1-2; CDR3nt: TGTGCCAGCAGCTTACGGTCCCAGGGCCTAGGCTACACCTTC; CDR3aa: CASSLRSQGLGYTF
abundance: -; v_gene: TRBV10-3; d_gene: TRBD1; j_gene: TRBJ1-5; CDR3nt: TGTGCCATCTCGACAGGGGGTAGCCAGCCCCAGCATTTT; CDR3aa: CAISTGGSQPQHF
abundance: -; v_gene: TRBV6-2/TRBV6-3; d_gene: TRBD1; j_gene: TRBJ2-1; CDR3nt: TGTGCCAGCACTATGGCAGGGGGTTACAATGAGCAGTTCTTC; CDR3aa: CASTMAGGYNEQFF
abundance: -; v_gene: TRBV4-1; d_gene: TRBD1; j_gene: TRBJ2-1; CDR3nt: TGCGCCAGCAGCCAATTGCCGGGACAGCTATACAATGAGCAGTTCTTC; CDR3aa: CASSQLPGQLYNEQFF
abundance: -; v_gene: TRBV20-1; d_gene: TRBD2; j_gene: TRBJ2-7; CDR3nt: TGCAGTGCGATTACCGGGACTAGCTCCTACGAGCAGTACTTC; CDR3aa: CSAITGTSSYEQYF
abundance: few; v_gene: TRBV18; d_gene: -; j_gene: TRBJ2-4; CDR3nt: TGTGCCAGCTCACCGATGGGAGGAGGCAAAAACATTCAGTACTTC; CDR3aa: CASSPMGGGKNIQYF
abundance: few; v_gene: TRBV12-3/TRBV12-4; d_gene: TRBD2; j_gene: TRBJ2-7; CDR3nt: TGTGCCAGCAGTCGCGGGACTAGCGGCAGCCTCCTCTACGAGCAGTACTTC; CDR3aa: CASSRGTSGSLLYEQYF
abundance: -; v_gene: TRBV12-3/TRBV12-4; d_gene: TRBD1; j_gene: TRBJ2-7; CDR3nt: TGTGCCAGCAGTTTAGGAGGACAGGGGTTCCACGGGCAGTACTTC; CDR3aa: CASSLGGQGFHGQYF
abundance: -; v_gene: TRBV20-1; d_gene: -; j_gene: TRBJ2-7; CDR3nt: TGCAGTGCTAGAGTTTGGGGGAGCTACGACGAGCAGTACTTC; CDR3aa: CSARVWGSYDEQYF
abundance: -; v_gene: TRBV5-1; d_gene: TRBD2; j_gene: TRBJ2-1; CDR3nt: TGCGCCAGCAGCGATACTAGCGGGAGGTTCTACAATGAGCAGTTCTTC; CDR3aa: CASSDTSGRFYNEQFF
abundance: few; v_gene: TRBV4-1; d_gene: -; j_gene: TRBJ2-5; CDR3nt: TGCGCCAGCAGCCAAGCAGTCCGAGAGACCCAGTACTTC; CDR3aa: CASSQAVRETQYF
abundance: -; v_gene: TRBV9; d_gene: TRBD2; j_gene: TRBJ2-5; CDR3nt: TGTGCCAGCAGCCTCCGCGGGAGTAGCCAAGAGACCCAGTACTTC; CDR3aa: CASSLRGSSQETQYF
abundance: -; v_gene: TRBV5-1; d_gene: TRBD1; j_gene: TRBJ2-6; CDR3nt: TGCGCCAGCAGCACAGAGGGGGCCTCTGGGGCCAACGTCCTGACTTTC; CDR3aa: CASSTEGASGANVLTF
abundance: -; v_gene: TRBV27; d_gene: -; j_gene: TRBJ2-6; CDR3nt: TGTGCCAGCAGTTTGTCCATTGGTAAGGGGGCCAACGTCCTGACTTTC; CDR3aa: CASSLSIGKGANVLTF
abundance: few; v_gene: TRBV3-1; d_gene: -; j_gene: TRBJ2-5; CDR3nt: TGTGCCAGCAGCCCGACAGGAATACAAGAGACCCAGTACTTC; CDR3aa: CASSPTGIQETQYF
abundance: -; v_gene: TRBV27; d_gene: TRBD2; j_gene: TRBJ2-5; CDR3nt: TGTGCCAGCAGGGGGGGACTAGTTTTCCAAGAGACCCAGTACTTC; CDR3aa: CASRGGLVFQETQYF
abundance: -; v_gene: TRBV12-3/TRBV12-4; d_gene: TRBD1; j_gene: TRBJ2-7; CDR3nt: TGTGCCAGCAGAAGGTCCTCCTTCGACGGGACAGTCCCCTGGGAGCAGTACTTC; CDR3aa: CASRRSSFDGTVPWEQYF
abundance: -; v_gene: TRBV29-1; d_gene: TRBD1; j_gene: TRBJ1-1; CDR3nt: TGCAGCGTTGAAGACCCCACCAAAATTCTCCGACAGGGCTACAACACTGAAGCTTTCTTT; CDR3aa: CSVEDPTKILRQGYNTEAFF
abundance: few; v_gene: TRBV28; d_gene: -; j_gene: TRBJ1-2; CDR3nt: TGTGCCAGCAGTTTCGAACAGAACTATGGCTACACCTTC; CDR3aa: CASSFEQNYGYTF
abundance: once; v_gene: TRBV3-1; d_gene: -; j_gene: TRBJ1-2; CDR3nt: TGTGCCAGCAGCCAGGGACGCCATGGCTACACCTTC; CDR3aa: CASSQGRHGYTF
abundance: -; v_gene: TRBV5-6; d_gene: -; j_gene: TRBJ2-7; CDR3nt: TGTGCCAGCAGCTCCGCGATAGAGCAGTACTTC; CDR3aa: CASSSAIEQYF
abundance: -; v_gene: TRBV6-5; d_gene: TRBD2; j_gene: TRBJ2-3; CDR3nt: TGTGCCAGCAGCCGGACGGGCGGGAGAGGCACAGATACGCAGTATTTT; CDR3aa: CASSRTGGRGTDTQYF
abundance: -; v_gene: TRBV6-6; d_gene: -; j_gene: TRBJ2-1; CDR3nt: TGTGCCAGCAGTTACTCGGGCCCGAGCTCCTACAATGAGCAGTTCTTC; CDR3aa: CASSYSGPSSYNEQFF
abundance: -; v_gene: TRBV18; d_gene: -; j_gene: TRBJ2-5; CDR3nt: TGTGCCAGCTCACCCCCAGGGAGACCCAATGAGCAGTACTTC; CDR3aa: CASSPPGRPNEQYF
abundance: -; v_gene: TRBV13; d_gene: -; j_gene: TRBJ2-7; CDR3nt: TGTGCCAGCAGCTTAAGGTTTCGGGACGAGCAGTACTTC; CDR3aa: CASSLRFRDEQYF
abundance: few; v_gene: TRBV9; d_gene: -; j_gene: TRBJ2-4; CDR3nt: TGTGCCAGCAGCGTTGGACTACTCCTAGCCAAAAACATTCAGTACTTC; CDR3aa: CASSVGLLLAKNIQYF
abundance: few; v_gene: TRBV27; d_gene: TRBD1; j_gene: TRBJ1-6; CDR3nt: TGTGCCAGCAGTTTATCCTCGCCCCCGAGGGCGACAGGGGTCTATAATTCACCCCTCCACTTT; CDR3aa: CASSLSSPPRATGVYNSPLHF
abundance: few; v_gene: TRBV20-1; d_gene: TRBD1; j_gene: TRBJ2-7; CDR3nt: TGCAGTGCTAGAGGGGACAGAACCGAGCAGTACTTC; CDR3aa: CSARGDRTEQYF
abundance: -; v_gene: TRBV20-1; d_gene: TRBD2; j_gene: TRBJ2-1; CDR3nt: TGCAGTGCTATATCCCCCAGCGGGGTCGATGAGCAGTTCTTC; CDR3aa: CSAISPSGVDEQFF
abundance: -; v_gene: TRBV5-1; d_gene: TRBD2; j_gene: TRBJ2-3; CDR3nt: TGCGCCAGCAGCTCCTGGAGCGGGAAAACAGGTACGCAGTATTTT; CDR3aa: CASSSWSGKTGTQYF
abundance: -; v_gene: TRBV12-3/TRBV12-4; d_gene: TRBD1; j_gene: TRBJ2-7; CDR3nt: TGTGCCAGCAGTTTAGGGACAGGGTATATTTACGAGCAGTACTTC; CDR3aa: CASSLGTGYIYEQYF
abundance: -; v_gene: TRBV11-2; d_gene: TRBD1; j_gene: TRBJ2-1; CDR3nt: TGTGCCAGCAGCTTAGGAGGCAGGGGGCGTAACAATGAGCAGTTCTTC; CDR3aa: CASSLGGRGRNNEQFF
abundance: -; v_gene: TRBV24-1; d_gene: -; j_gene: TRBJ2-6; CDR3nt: TGTGCCACGTCTGGAGGGTCCGGGGCCAACGTCCTGACTTTC; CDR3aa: CATSGGSGANVLTF
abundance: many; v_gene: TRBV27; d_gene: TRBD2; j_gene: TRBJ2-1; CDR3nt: TGTGCCAGCAGTCCCGGGACTAGCGGGAGGAATGAGCAGTTCTTC; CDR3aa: CASSPGTSGRNEQFF
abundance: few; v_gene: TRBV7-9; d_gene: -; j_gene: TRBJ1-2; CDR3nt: TGTGCCAGCAGCGTAGAGGCTCTGGGTGTGAGCTACACCTTC; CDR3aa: CASSVEALGVSYTF